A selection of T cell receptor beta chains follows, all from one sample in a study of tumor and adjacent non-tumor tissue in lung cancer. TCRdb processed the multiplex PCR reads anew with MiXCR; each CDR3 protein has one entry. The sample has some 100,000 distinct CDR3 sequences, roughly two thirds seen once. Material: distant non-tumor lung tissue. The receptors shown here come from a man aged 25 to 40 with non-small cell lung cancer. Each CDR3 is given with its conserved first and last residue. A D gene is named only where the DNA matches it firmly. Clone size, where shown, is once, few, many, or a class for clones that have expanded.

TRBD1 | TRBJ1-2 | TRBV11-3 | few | TGTGCCAACAGCTTAAAGGGGGCGCCGGCCCTCCATGGCTACACCTTC | CANSLKGAPALHGYTF
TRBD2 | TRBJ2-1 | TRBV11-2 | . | TGTGCCAGCAGTTCCCGCCAGGGAGGGACTGAGCTGTTCTTC | CASSSRQGGTELFF
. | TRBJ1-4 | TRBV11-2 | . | TGTGCCAGCAGCCCCCCCGTATCGGGGACAAATGAAAAACTGTTTTTT | CASSPPVSGTNEKLFF
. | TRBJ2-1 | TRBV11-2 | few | TGTGCCAGCAGCTTAATGGGACACCAAGGGGAGTTCTTC | CASSLMGHQGEFF
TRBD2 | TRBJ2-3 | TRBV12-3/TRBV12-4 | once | TGTGCCAACATCAAGACCGGGACTAGCGTGCAGTATTTT | CANIKTGTSVQYF
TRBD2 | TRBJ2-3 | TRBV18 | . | TGTACCAGCTCACCACGAGGGAGGGGAGATACACAGTATTTT | CTSSPRGRGDTQYF
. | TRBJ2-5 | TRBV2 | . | TGTGCCAGCAGTGAGTGGGGGAGATCGCGGGGAGAGACCCAGTACTTC | CASSEWGRSRGETQYF
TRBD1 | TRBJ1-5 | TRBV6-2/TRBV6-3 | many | TGTGCCAGCAGTTACAGTCCCCTCCTGTCGGGACAGGTCGGCCAGCCCCAGCATTTT | CASSYSPLLSGQVGQPQHF
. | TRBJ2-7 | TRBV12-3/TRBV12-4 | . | TGTGTCAGCACCCTGGCCCCTGGACAGCAGTACTTC | CVSTLAPGQQYF
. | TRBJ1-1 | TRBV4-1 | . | TGCGCCAGCAGGCAGTGGCCGGCGGGAGAGACTGAAGCTTTCTTT | CASRQWPAGETEAFF
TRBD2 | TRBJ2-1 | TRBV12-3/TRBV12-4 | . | TGTGCCAGGAGATCTCGGACAAGCGGGAGTGAGCAGTTCTTC | CARRSRTSGSEQFF
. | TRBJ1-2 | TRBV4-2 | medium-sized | TGTGCCAGCATGGGGGGAGCCTATGGCTACACCTTC | CASMGGAYGYTF
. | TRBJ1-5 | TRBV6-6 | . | TGTGCCAGCGAGCGGTTGAAGGGAAACAATCAGCCCCAGCATTTT | CASERLKGNNQPQHF
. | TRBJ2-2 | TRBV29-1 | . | TGCAGCGTTGAGGGGAACACCGGGGAGCTGTTTTTT | CSVEGNTGELFF
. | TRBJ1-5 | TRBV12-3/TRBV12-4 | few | TGTGCCAGCAGTCCACGGAGGCATCAGCCCCAGCACTTT | CASSPRRHQPQHF
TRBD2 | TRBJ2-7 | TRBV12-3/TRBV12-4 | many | TGTGCCAGCAGCCTAGCGGGAGGGAACGAGCAGTACTTC | CASSLAGGNEQYF
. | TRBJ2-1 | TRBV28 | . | TGTGCCAGCAGTTCTCCCATAGCGGAGAAGAGCTCCCGCAATGAGCAGTTCTTC | CASSSPIAEKSSRNEQFF
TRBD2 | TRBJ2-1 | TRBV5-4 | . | TGTGCCAGCACCCTGGGGGGGGGTGGCTTCTACAATGGGCAGTTCTTC | CASTLGGGGFYNGQFF
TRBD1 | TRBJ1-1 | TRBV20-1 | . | TGCAGTGCTAGCTACGGGACAGGGAACACCGAAGCTCTCTTT | CSASYGTGNTEALF
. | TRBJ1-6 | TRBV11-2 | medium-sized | TGTGCCAGCAGCTACCGGGCCTATAATTCACCCCTCCACTTT | CASSYRAYNSPLHF
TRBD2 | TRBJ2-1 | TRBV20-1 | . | TGCAGTGCTAGAATTCAGCGGGGGAGGAATGAGCAGTTCTTC | CSARIQRGRNEQFF
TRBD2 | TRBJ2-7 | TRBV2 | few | TGTGCCAGCACCGCCAACCCACTAGCGGGAGTTTCAGCCTACGAGCAGTACTTC | CASTANPLAGVSAYEQYF
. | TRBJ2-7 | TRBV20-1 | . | TGCAGTGCTAGAGGACCCAGGGGTGTCCAGCAGTCCTTC | CSARGPRGVQQSF
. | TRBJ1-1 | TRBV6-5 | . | TGTGCCAGCAGCCGAACCTTGACTGGGGCAAGGAACATTGAAGCTTTCTTT | CASSRTLTGARNIEAFF
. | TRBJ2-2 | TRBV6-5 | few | TGTGCCAGCTCTCGTACCACCGGGGAGCTGTTTTTT | CASSRTTGELFF
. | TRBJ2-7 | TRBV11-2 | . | TGTGCTAGCAGCTCAACCGACAGTTCCCCCGCCGACGAGCAGTACTTC | CASSSTDSSPADEQYF
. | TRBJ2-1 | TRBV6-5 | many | TGTGCCAGCAGTTACCGGCTTTCCAATGAGCAGTTCTTC | CASSYRLSNEQFF